Listed below are T cell receptor beta chains from one sample, sequenced in a study of human T cells and chemical hapten exposure. In TCRdb, the RACE reads were re-called with MiXCR into one record per CDR3 protein. Of about 380,000 distinct CDR3 sequences in the sample, 4.8% were seen once. The sample here was whole blood, taken in connection with sensitization to the hapten diphenylcyclopropenone (DPC). The receptors were gathered from a woman aged 45-59 years with alopecia areata. Some clones in this sample may be carry-over from other donors' samples. Both conserved end residues are part of each CDR3. Each record gives: J gene, D gene, clone size, V gene, CDR3 DNA, CDR3 protein. D genes are given only for firm matches. Size is stated for part of the rows, as once, few or many counts, or as a class when the clone is expanded.

>TRBJ1-5|TRBD1|many|TRBV20-1
TGCAGTGCTAGAAGACAGGGGAAGGAGCAGCCCCAGCATTTT
CSARRQGKEQPQHF
>TRBJ2-3|NA|NA|TRBV9
TGTGCCAGCAGCGTAATGGGGGGATCTAGCACAGATACGCAGTATTTT
CASSVMGGSSTDTQYF
>TRBJ2-7|TRBD1|few|TRBV12-3/TRBV12-4
TGTGCCTGCCGGGACAGGAACTACGAGCAGTACTTC
CACRDRNYEQYF
>TRBJ2-7|NA|many|TRBV27
TGTGCCAGCAGTCACCAAACGGGGTCCCGCGAGCAGTACTTC
CASSHQTGSREQYF
>TRBJ2-5|TRBD1|many|TRBV6-2/TRBV6-3
TGTGCCAGCAGTGGACAGGGGTACCAAGAGACCCAGTACTTC
CASSGQGYQETQYF
>TRBJ1-2|NA|many|TRBV20-1
TGCAGTGCCCCCCCAGGGGCTAACTATGGCTACACCTTC
CSAPPGANYGYTF
>TRBJ2-3|TRBD2|few|TRBV3-1
TGTGCCAGCAGCTCCCGCGGCGGGAGGACAGATACGCAGTATTTT
CASSSRGGRTDTQYF
>TRBJ1-5|TRBD1|many|TRBV6-5
TGTGCCAGCAGGCAGGGGGCTTTACAGCCCCAGCATTTT
CASRQGALQPQHF
>TRBJ2-3|NA|few|TRBV6-1
TGTGCCAGCAGCAAAGAACCCCGGGGCTCGGGTTTAATGAATACGCAGTATTTT
CASSKEPRGSGLMNTQYF
>TRBJ1-3|NA|NA|TRBV10-3
TGTGCCATCAGTGCCCAGAGTGGAAACACCATATATTTT
CAISAQSGNTIYF
>TRBJ1-3|NA|many|TRBV28
TGTGCCACCGTCGTCGGAGGGGGACGTGGAAACACCATATATTTT
CATVVGGGRGNTIYF
>TRBJ2-1|NA|few|TRBV5-5
TGTGCCAGCAGCCTCCTCGCCCCCCAGGAGGGGAATGAGCAGTTCTTC
CASSLLAPQEGNEQFF
>TRBJ1-1|NA|few|TRBV7-9
TGTGCCAGCAGCTCTTTCTCTGAAGCTTTCTTT
CASSSFSEAFF
>TRBJ1-3|NA|many|TRBV7-2
TGTGCCAGCAGCTTAGGGTTGGGAACCTCCTCTGGAAACACCATATATTTT
CASSLGLGTSSGNTIYF
>TRBJ1-2|TRBD1|few|TRBV29-1
TGCAGCGTAAAATGGGGGGACAGGGTCGGCTACACCTTC
CSVKWGDRVGYTF
>TRBJ1-2|NA|NA|TRBV5-6
TGTGCCAGCAGCTTAAGACAGGCTTCCACAGGGGGCTACACCTTC
CASSLRQASTGGYTF
>TRBJ1-3|NA|many|TRBV10-3
TGTGCCATCAGTGAGCGCACCGGGATCGGAAACACCATATATTTT
CAISERTGIGNTIYF
>TRBJ2-7|NA|many|TRBV4-1
TGCGCCAGCAGCCATGCCGGCGAGCAGTACTTC
CASSHAGEQYF
>TRBJ2-7|TRBD1|few|TRBV20-1
TGCAGTGCTAGAGAGCCGGACGGGACAGGGTTCTTTTACGAGCAGTACTTC
CSAREPDGTGFFYEQYF
>TRBJ1-5|TRBD1|few|TRBV12-3/TRBV12-4
TGTGCCAGCAGTTTAGGGGACAGGGCCCAGCATTTT
CASSLGDRAQHF
>TRBJ2-1|NA|many|TRBV28
TGTGCCAGCAGTCGGGGAGCGGATACCCCCTACAATGAGCAGTTCTTC
CASSRGADTPYNEQFF
>TRBJ2-7|TRBD2|many|TRBV5-1
TGCGCCAGCAGCTTCGGACTAGCGGGGGTCTCCTACGAGCAGTACTTC
CASSFGLAGVSYEQYF